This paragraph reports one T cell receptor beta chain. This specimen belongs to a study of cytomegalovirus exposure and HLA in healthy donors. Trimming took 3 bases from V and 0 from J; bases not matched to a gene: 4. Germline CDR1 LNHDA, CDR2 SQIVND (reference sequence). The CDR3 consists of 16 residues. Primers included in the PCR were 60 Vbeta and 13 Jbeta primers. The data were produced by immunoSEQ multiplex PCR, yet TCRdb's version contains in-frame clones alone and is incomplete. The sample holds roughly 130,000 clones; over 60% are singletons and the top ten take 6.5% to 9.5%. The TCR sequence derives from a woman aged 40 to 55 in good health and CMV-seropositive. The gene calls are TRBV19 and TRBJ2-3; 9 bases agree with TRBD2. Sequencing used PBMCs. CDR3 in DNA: TGTGCCAGTAGTATCAATAGCGGGGGAAGCACAGATACGCAGTATTTT. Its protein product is CASSINSGGSTDTQYF. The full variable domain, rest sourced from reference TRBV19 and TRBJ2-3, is DGGITQSPKYLFRKEGQNVTLSCEQNLNHDAMYWYRQDPGQGLRLIYYSQIVNDFQKGDIAEGYSVSREKKESFPLTVTSAQKNPTAFYLCASSINSGGSTDTQYFGPGTRLTVL.